This T cell receptor (beta chain) came from a study of CD8 T cells in ankylosing spondylitis. Study-level results: Ankylosing spondylitis blood appeared to carry a characteristic TCR beta motif of roughly 8 highly homologous variants. Reportedly, disease-linked clones are significantly enriched in ankylosing spondylitis patients' matched synovial fluid.

This clonotype has more than one count but fewer than ten. What it binds is unknown. Preparation of TCR beta libraries was done by quantitative 5'-RACE with molecular barcodes. TCRdb fed the 5' RACE reads into MiXCR, producing one record per CDR3 protein. The table includes more than 650,000 distinct CDR3 sequences, approximately 12% detected once. The CDR3 is 14 residues long. The V gene lost 3 bases and the J gene lost 3 bases, with 10 bases spanning the gap. The sequenced sample consisted of blood, either unsorted or a sorted T cell fraction (not recorded which). This rearrangement joins TRBV12-3 or TRBV12-4 to TRBJ2-3; no reliable D call. This receptor was taken from a male donor with ankylosing spondylitis. The CDR3 here is CASSFTWSTDTQYF. The CDR3 DNA reads as TGTGCCAGCAGTTTTACATGGTCGACAGATACGCAGTATTTT.